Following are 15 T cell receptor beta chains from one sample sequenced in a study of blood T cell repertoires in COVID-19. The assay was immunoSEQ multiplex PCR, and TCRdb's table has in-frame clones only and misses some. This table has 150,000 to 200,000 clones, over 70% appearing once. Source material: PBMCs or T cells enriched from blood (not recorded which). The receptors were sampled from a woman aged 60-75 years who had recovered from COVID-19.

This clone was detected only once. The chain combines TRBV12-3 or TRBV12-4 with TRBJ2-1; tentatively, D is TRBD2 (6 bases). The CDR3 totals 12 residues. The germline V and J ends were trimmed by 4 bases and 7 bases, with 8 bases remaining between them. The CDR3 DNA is TGTGCCAGCAGTTGGGGGGAAAATGAGCAGTTCTTC. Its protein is CASSWGENEQFF.

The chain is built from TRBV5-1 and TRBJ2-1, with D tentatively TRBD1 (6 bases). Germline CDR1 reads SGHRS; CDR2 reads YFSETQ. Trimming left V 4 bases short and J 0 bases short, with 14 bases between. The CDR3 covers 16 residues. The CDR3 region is CASSTQGQSSYNEQFF. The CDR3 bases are TGCGCCAGCAGCACCCAAGGACAGTCCTCCTACAATGAGCAGTTCTTC.

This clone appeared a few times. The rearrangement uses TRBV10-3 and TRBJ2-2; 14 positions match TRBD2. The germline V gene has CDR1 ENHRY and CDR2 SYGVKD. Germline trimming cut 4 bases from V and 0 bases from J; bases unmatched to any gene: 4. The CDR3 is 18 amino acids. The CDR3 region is CAISGGTSGGTNTGELFF. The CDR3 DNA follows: TGTGCCATCAGTGGAGGGACTAGCGGGGGTACGAACACCGGGGAGCTGTTTTTT.

CDR3 residues: CASSSLAGQETQYF. CDR3 nucleotide sequence: TGCGCCAGCAGCTCTCTAGCGGGGCAAGAGACCCAGTACTTC. The chain recombines TRBV4-1 with TRBJ2-5, with 9 bases aligning to TRBD2. Trimming at V came to 5 bases and at J to 2 bases, leaving 3 bases not matched to a gene. The CDR3 totals 14 residues. Germline lookup yields CDR1 MGHRA and CDR2 YSYEKL.

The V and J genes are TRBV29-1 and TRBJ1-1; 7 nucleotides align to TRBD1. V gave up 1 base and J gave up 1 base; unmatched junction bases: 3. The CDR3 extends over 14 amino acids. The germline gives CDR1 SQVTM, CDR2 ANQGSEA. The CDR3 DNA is TGCAGCGTTGAAGCGACAGGGACGAACACTGAAGCTTTCTTT. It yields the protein CSVEATGTNTEAFF.

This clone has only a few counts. DNA for the CDR3: TGTGCCAGCAGCCACCCCAGGGGAACTGAAGCTTTCTTT. Translated: CASSHPRGTEAFF. The chain joins TRBV3-1 (or the pseudogene TRBV3-2) to TRBJ1-1; possibly TRBD1 for D (6 bases). The CDR3 covers 13 residues. V shed 3 bases and J shed 5 bases, with 10 bases lying between them. Germline V CDR1 and CDR2: LGHDT, YNNKEL (reference sequence).

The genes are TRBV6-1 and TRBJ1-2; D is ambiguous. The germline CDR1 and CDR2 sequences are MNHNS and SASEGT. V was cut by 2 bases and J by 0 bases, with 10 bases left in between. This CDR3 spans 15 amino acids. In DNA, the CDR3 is TGTGCCAGCAGTGAACCGCGAACAGCTAACTATGGCTACACCTTC. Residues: CASSEPRTANYGYTF.

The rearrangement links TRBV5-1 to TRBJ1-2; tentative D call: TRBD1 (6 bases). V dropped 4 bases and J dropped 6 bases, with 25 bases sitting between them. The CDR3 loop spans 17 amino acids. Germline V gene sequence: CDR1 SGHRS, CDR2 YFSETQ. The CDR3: CASSTWDKRSFADGYTF. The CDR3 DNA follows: TGCGCCAGCAGCACCTGGGACAAGCGTTCTTTTGCAGATGGCTACACCTTC.

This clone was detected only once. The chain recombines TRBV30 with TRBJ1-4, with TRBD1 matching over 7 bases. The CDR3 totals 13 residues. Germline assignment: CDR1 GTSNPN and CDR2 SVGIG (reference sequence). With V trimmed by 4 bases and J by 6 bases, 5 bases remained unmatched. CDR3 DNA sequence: TGTGCCTGGACCAGGGACAGCGATGAAAAACTGTTTTTT. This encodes CAWTRDSDEKLFF.

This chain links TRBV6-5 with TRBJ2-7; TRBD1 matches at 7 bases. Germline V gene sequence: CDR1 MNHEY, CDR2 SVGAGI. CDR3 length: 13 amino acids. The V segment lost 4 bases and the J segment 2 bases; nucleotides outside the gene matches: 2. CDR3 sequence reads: CASSWDRTYEQYF. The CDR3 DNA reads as TGTGCCAGCAGTTGGGACAGAACCTACGAGCAGTACTTC.

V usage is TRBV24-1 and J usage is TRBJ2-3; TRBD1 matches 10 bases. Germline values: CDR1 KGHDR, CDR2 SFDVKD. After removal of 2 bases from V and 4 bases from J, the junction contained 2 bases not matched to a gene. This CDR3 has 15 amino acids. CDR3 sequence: CATSDWGTGADTQYF. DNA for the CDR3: TGTGCCACCAGTGATTGGGGGACAGGGGCAGATACGCAGTATTTT.

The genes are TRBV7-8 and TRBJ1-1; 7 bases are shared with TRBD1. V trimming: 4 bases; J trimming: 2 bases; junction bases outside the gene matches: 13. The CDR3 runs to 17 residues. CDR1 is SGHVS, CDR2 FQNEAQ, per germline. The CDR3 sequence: CASSSASLTGFNTEAFF. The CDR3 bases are TGTGCCAGCAGCTCCGCATCCCTGACAGGGTTTAACACTGAAGCTTTCTTT.

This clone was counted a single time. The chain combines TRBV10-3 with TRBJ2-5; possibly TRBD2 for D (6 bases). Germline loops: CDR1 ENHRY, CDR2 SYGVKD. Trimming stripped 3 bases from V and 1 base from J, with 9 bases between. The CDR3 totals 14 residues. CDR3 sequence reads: CAISERGSQETQYF. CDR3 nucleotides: TGTGCCATCAGTGAACGGGGGAGCCAAGAGACCCAGTACTTC.

The CDR3 spells CASRPRTGAEQYF. The CDR3 coding sequence is TGTGCCAGCAGACCTCGGACAGGGGCCGAGCAGTACTTC. The V call is TRBV6-5, the J call TRBJ2-7; 9 positions agree with TRBD1. The V gene's germline CDR1 is MNHEY and CDR2 SVGAGI. The J segment lost 6 bases and the V segment lost 6 bases, leaving 6 bases of the junction unmatched. The CDR3 is 13 amino acids.

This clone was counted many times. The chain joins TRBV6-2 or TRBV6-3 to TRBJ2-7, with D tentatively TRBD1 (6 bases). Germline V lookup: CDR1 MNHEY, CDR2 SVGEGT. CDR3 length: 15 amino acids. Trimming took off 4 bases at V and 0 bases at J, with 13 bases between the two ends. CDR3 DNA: TGTGCCAGCAGTTCCCCCGGGACAATCTCCTACGAGCAGTACTTC. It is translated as CASSSPGTISYEQYF.